The 21 T cell receptor beta chains listed next were all sequenced from one sample in a study of CD4 T cells in relation to SARS-CoV-2 and coronaviruses. Here immunoSEQ multiplex PCR was the method, and the copy in TCRdb shows in-frame clones only, minus some. The table records under 13,000 clones, about 87% of them present only once. The sequencing sample was made of naive CD4+ T cells from PBMCs. Subset in this sample: naive CD4+ T cells isolated by negative enrichment. The receptor source for this set is an adult with COVID-19.

The V and J genes are TRBV12-5 and TRBJ1-6, with a possible D match to TRBD1 (6 bases). The germline V gene has CDR1 LGHNT and CDR2 FRNRAP. V gave up 5 bases and J gave up 8 bases, with 16 bases separating them. The CDR3 contains 15 residues. The CDR3: CASGPGTRGDSPLHF. The CDR3 region has the DNA TGTGCTAGTGGTCCCGGGACAAGGGGTGATTCACCCCTCCACTTT.

This clone was detected once. J is TRBJ2-1 and V is TRBV9; 12 bases agree with TRBD2. Germline V gene sequence: CDR1 SGDLS, CDR2 YYNGEE. This CDR3 comprises 20 residues. V shed 0 bases, J shed 0 bases, and the junction held 10 bases outside the gene matches. The DNA of the CDR3 is TGTGCCAGCAGCGTAGGCTTGGGGCTAGCGGGGGGGCGCTCCTACAATGAGCAGTTCTTC. It encodes CASSVGLGLAGGRSYNEQFF.

This chain uses TRBV5-1 with TRBJ2-6; weak D call: TRBD1 (6 bases). Trimming left V 0 bases short and J 1 base short, with 11 bases between. This CDR3 is 17 amino acids long. Germline V gives CDR1 SGHRS, CDR2 YFSETQ. DNA for the CDR3: TGCGCCAGCAGCTTGGTAGGCAGGGGATCTGGGGCCAACGTCCTGACTTTC. Protein: CASSLVGRGSGANVLTF.

The V and J genes are TRBV7-2 and TRBJ2-7, with D perhaps TRBD2 (5 bases). Germline V gives CDR1 SGHTA, CDR2 FQGNSA. V lost 3 bases and J lost 3, with 12 bases in between. This CDR3 comprises 14 residues. CDR3 DNA sequence: TGTGCCAGCAGCTTCCCTGGACTCGACTACGAGCAGTACTTC. As protein: CASSFPGLDYEQYF.

The V and J genes are TRBV5-1 and TRBJ1-4, with D unclear. With 0 bases removed from V and 0 bases from J, the gap between germline ends came to 9 bases. This CDR3 has 16 amino acids. CDR1 and CDR2 from the germline V gene are SGHRS and YFSETQ. DNA for the CDR3: TGCGCCAGCAGCTTGGAGGGCACTACAACTAATGAAAAACTGTTTTTT. As protein: CASSLEGTTTNEKLFF.

The CDR3 DNA reads as TGCAGCGTTGAGACAGTCTCTGGAAACACCATATATTTT. Translated: CSVETVSGNTIYF. V gene TRBV29-1 combines with J gene TRBJ1-3; weak D call: TRBD1 (5 bases). The germline CDR1 and CDR2 sequences are SQVTM and ANQGSEA. V was trimmed by 3 bases and J by 0 bases, leaving 6 bases between them. The CDR3 loop spans 13 amino acids.

V usage is TRBV7-3 and J usage is TRBJ2-3; TRBD2 matches at 7 bases. V shed 4 bases, J shed 1 base, and the junction held 8 bases outside the gene matches. The CDR3 extends over 16 amino acids. Germline V lookup: CDR1 SGHTA, CDR2 FQGTGA. The CDR3 region is CASSWDLGRGTDTQYF. For the CDR3, the DNA is TGTGCCAGCAGCTGGGATCTGGGGAGGGGCACAGATACGCAGTATTTT.

V gene TRBV5-1 combines with J gene TRBJ1-2; 9 nucleotides agree with TRBD1. The CDR3 loop spans 16 amino acids. Germline values: CDR1 SGHRS, CDR2 YFSETQ. Trimming removed 5 bases from V and 8 bases from J; junction bases left unmatched: 16. The CDR3 protein is CASSLTQGAPLWGYTF. CDR3 nucleotide sequence: TGCGCCAGCAGTTTGACACAGGGGGCCCCCCTATGGGGCTACACCTTC. The variable domain in full, with the rest retrieved from reference TRBV5-1 and TRBJ1-2, is KAGVTQTPRYLIKTRGQQVTLSCSPISGHRSVSWYQQTPGQGLQFLFEYFSETQRNKGNFPGRFSGRQFSNSRSEMNVSTLELGDSALYLCASSLTQGAPLWGYTFGSGTRLTVV.

The chain has TRBV7-8 and TRBJ1-4; 8 nucleotides agree with TRBD1. Trimming at V came to 3 bases and at J to 11 bases, leaving 11 bases not matched to a gene. The germline gives CDR1 SGHVS, CDR2 FQNEAQ. CDR3 length equals 15 residues. In nucleotides, the CDR3 is TGTGCCAGCAGCTTGAATGGACAGGGTATCGGGAAACTGTTTTTT. Translation gives CASSLNGQGIGKLFF.

The count of this clone is one. The V gene is TRBV7-3, the J gene TRBJ2-3; tentative D call: TRBD2 (6 bases). In germline, CDR1 is SGHTA, CDR2 FQGTGA. V was shortened by 1 base and J by 8 bases, with 22 bases between the two germline ends. The CDR3 extends over 17 amino acids. The CDR3 region is CASSLKAGTSGSFTQYF. CDR3 DNA: TGTGCCAGCAGCTTAAAGGCGGGGACCTCCGGGAGTTTTACGCAGTATTTT.

The chain has TRBV15 and TRBJ1-1; no reliable D call. The V end lost 0 bases, the J end lost 6 bases, and 11 bases lay between the germline ends. Germline assignment: CDR1 LNHNV and CDR2 YYDKDF (reference sequence). This CDR3 comprises 14 residues. The CDR3 DNA sequence: TGTGCCACCAGCAGAGATCCCACGGCCCCTGAAGCTTTCTTT. This encodes CATSRDPTAPEAFF.

This clone was picked up one time. The rearrangement uses TRBV9 and TRBJ1-1, with D perhaps matching TRBD1 (6 bases). This CDR3 has 12 residues. The V end lost 4 bases, the J end lost 10 bases, and 14 bases lay between the germline ends. CDR1 SGDLS and CDR2 YYNGEE come from the germline V gene. Here the CDR3 reads CASSPRGSGAFF. The CDR3 nucleotides are TGTGCCAGCAGCCCGAGGGGGTCAGGAGCTTTCTTT.

This chain links TRBV25-1 with TRBJ1-1; 10 nucleotides agree with TRBD1. CDR3 length equals 15 residues. Trimming at V came to 3 bases and at J to 4 bases, leaving 5 bases not matched to a gene. Germline V gene sequence: CDR1 MGHDK, CDR2 SYGVNS. For the CDR3, the DNA is TGTGCCAGCAGTGAGGGACAGGGGCGTTTCACTGAAGCTTTCTTT. Its protein product is CASSEGQGRFTEAFF.

The chain has TRBV25-1 and TRBJ1-4; D possibly corresponds to TRBD1 (6 bases). V gave up 3 bases and J gave up 7 bases, with 15 bases separating them. This CDR3 comprises 15 residues. The germline CDR1 and CDR2 sequences are MGHDK and SYGVNS. This CDR3 reads CASSDGWQGSEKLFF. CDR3 bases: TGTGCCAGCAGTGATGGGTGGCAGGGGAGTGAAAAACTGTTTTTT.

V is TRBV28 and J is TRBJ2-7, with D uncertain. V gave up 7 bases and J gave up 6 bases, with 13 bases separating them. This CDR3 has 12 amino acids. The germline V gene encodes CDR1 MDHEN and CDR2 SYDVKM. CDR3 DNA: TGTGCCAGCAAGGTCGGCTCTAGCGAGCAGTACTTC. Protein product: CASKVGSSEQYF.

This clone was recorded only once. This sequence joins TRBV18 and TRBJ2-3; D is uncertain. CDR1 KGHSH and CDR2 LQKENI come from the germline V gene. This CDR3 is built from 13 residues. Trimming stripped 0 bases from V and 0 bases from J, with 1 base between. In DNA form, the CDR3 reads TGTGCCAGCTCACCACCCAGCACAGATACGCAGTATTTT. Its protein product is CASSPPSTDTQYF.

J is TRBJ1-2 and V is TRBV7-2; D uncertain. This CDR3 has 12 amino acids. V shed 6 bases and J shed 1 base, with 6 bases lying between them. Germline CDR1 SGHTA, CDR2 FQGNSA. In DNA, the CDR3 is TGTGCCAGCAGTCCCCATAACTATGGCTACACCTTC. This sequence encodes CASSPHNYGYTF.

V and J are TRBV3-1 (or the pseudogene TRBV3-2) and TRBJ2-1; no firm D call. The CDR3 is 13 amino acids. The V gene's germline CDR1 is LGHDT and CDR2 YNNKEL (reference sequence). Deletions cut 4 bases from V and 13 bases from J, with 17 bases between. This CDR3 reads CASSRPDSATQFF. The CDR3 DNA reads as TGTGCCAGCAGCCGCCCCGACTCCGCCACCCAGTTCTTC.

V and J are TRBV9 and TRBJ1-1, with unresolved D. V gave up 0 bases and J gave up 0 bases, with 9 bases separating them. The germline gives CDR1 SGDLS, CDR2 YYNGEE. This CDR3 spans 15 amino acids. The CDR3 DNA follows: TGTGCCAGCAGCGTAGGTCACCTCATGAACACTGAAGCTTTCTTT. It is translated as CASSVGHLMNTEAFF.

CDR3 residues: CASSLSIRWRGEYEQYF. The CDR3 DNA sequence: TGTGCCAGCAGCTTAAGCATAAGATGGCGGGGGGAATACGAGCAGTACTTC. The V call is TRBV13, the J call TRBJ2-7; 8 bases agree with TRBD2. V was pared by 2 bases and J by 4 bases, with 13 bases of the junction left unmatched. The CDR3 is made up of 17 amino acids. Germline loops: CDR1 PRHDT, CDR2 FYEKMQ (reference sequence).

This clone has only a few counts. The chain has TRBV13 and TRBJ1-5, with TRBD1 identical over 8 bases. Losses at the gene ends were 5 bases for V and 5 bases for J; bases not matched to a gene: 14. The CDR3 totals 17 residues. Germline V gives CDR1 PRHDT, CDR2 FYEKMQ (reference sequence). CDR3 DNA: TGTGCCAGCAGCACACGGACAGGGTGGGGCATCGATCAGCCCCAGCATTTT. Translation: CASSTRTGWGIDQPQHF. Looking up the rest from reference TRBV13 and TRBJ1-5 gives the full variable domain: AAGVIQSPRHLIKEKRETATLKCYPIPRHDTVYWYQQGPGQDPQFLISFYEKMQSDKGSIPDRFSAQQFSDYHSELNMSSLELGDSALYFCASSTRTGWGIDQPQHFGDGTRLSIL.